The 11 T cell receptor beta chains in this list originate from one sample, sequenced in a study of blood T cell repertoires in COVID-19. TCRdb's table, derived via immunoSEQ multiplex PCR, lists solely in-frame clones and lacks some. The sample shows 150,000 to 200,000 clones, more than 75% of them seen only once. Sequencing input: peripheral blood. Receptors were obtained from a woman in her 70s with acute or convalescent COVID-19.

V and J are TRBV27 and TRBJ1-1, with a weak D call TRBD1 (5 bases). Trimming left V 2 bases short and J 0 bases short, with 10 bases between. This CDR3 has 15 residues. Germline-derived CDR1 and CDR2 are MNHEY and SMNVEV (reference sequence). CDR3 DNA: TGTGCCAGCAGTTTAAGGGGCGGATTGAACACTGAAGCTTTCTTT. This codes for CASSLRGGLNTEAFF.

The chain recombines TRBV5-4 with TRBJ1-4; 9 bases are shared with TRBD1. CDR1 is SGHNT, CDR2 YYREEE, per germline (reference sequence). The trim removed 4 bases at V and 6 bases at J, leaving 7 bases unmatched. The CDR3 runs to 15 residues. The CDR3 here is CASSLGQGSYEKLFF. The CDR3 nucleotides are TGTGCCAGCAGCCTGGGACAGGGTTCCTATGAAAAACTGTTTTTT.

The V call is TRBV6-5, the J call TRBJ1-1, with a tentative D call TRBD1 (6 bases). This CDR3 region has 14 residues. The V gene lost 5 bases and the J gene lost 3 bases, with 13 bases spanning the gap. Germline V lookup: CDR1 MNHEY, CDR2 SVGAGI. The CDR3 DNA is TGTGCCAGCAGTCCATATGGGACACACACTGAAGCTTTCTTT. This translates into CASSPYGTHTEAFF.

The rearrangement links TRBV19 to TRBJ2-2, with 10 bases lining up with TRBD1. There are 16 residues in the CDR3. In germline, CDR1 is LNHDA, CDR2 SQIVND (reference sequence). V shed 4 bases and J 4 bases; nucleotides not matched to a gene: 6. The DNA of the CDR3 is TGTGCCAGTAGTACCTCGACAGGGGGCTTCACCGGGGAGCTGTTTTTT. Translating it yields CASSTSTGGFTGELFF.

Only a few counts were recorded for this clone. This chain links TRBV9 with TRBJ1-2, with 8 bases matching TRBD1. Trimming cost V 4 bases and J 5 bases; bases outside gene matches: 1. Per the germline V gene, CDR1 is SGDLS and CDR2 is YYNGEE. The CDR3 totals 12 residues. As DNA, the CDR3 is TGTGCCAGCAGCACAGGGGGGTATGGCTACACCTTC. Its translation: CASSTGGYGYTF.

The rearrangement links TRBV28 to TRBJ2-1; 7 bases align to TRBD1. Trimming at V came to 3 bases and at J to 9 bases, leaving 14 bases not matched to a gene. The CDR3 spans 16 residues. Germline CDR1 and CDR2: MDHEN and SYDVKM. Written as DNA, the CDR3 is TGTGCCAGCAGTTTCCGACAGGGTACGGGCCCTATTGAGCAGTTCTTC. Translated, it gives CASSFRQGTGPIEQFF.

The chain carries TRBV30 and TRBJ1-6; D is possibly TRBD1 (5 bases). Trimming shortened V by 2 bases and J by 2 bases, and 10 bases separated the two germline ends. This CDR3 comprises 15 residues. Germline CDR1 GTSNPN, CDR2 SVGIG (reference sequence). CDR3 nucleotide sequence: TGTGCCTGGAGTTCGGACATTACCTATAATTCACCCCTCCACTTT. As protein: CAWSSDITYNSPLHF. The full variable domain, its missing parts supplied by reference TRBV30 and TRBJ1-6, is SQTIHQWPATLVQPVGSPLSLECTVEGTSNPNLYWYRQAAGRGLQLLFYSVGIGQISSEVPQNLSASRPQDRQFILSSKKLLLSDSGFYLCAWSSDITYNSPLHFGNGTRLTVT.

A single count supports this clone. The chain uses TRBV7-2 and TRBJ2-4; 7 nucleotides align to TRBD2. CDR1 is SGHTA, CDR2 FQGNSA, per germline. Trimming cost V 5 bases and J 4 bases; bases outside gene matches: 11. The CDR3 sequence is 16 residues long. CDR3 sequence: CASSPRLGGAKNIQYF. The DNA for the CDR3 is TGTGCCAGCAGCCCCCGGCTGGGAGGGGCTAAAAACATTCAGTACTTC.

The CDR3 protein is CATSRVGNTEAFF. DNA of the CDR3: TGTGCCACCAGCAGAGTCGGGAACACTGAAGCTTTCTTT. The V call is TRBV15, the J call TRBJ1-1; no definite D call. The CDR3 has 13 amino acids. Germline values: CDR1 LNHNV, CDR2 YYDKDF (reference sequence). V gave up 1 base and J gave up 1 base, with 4 bases separating them.

The chain is built from TRBV27 and TRBJ1-1; possible D gene TRBD1, 5 bases. V was pared by 4 bases and J by 0 bases, with 12 bases between. There are 15 residues in the CDR3. In germline, CDR1 is MNHEY, CDR2 SMNVEV (reference sequence). The chain's CDR3 is CASSWAGGLNTEAFF. In DNA, the CDR3 is TGTGCCAGCAGTTGGGCGGGGGGGTTGAACACTGAAGCTTTCTTT.

The chain couples TRBV12-3 or TRBV12-4 to TRBJ1-6; 8 bases fit TRBD1. V lost 3 bases and J lost 9; bases outside the gene matches: 1. The CDR3 spans 13 residues. The CDR3 DNA sequence: TGTGCCAGCAGTTTGGGACAGGCTTCACCCCTCCACTTT. Amino acids: CASSLGQASPLHF.